These 32 T cell receptor beta chains were all obtained from the same sample, sequenced in a study of blood T cell repertoires in COVID-19. Some clones are missing from TCRdb's copy, which holds only in-frame ones; the method was immunoSEQ multiplex PCR. The sample lists fewer than 450,000 clones; roughly 90% were seen once. The specimen sequenced was PBMCs or T cells enriched from blood (not recorded which). The receptors come from a woman aged 40-49 years with acute COVID-19.

The rearrangement joins TRBV7-8 to TRBJ2-7; 8 bases match TRBD1. This CDR3 has 16 amino acids. In germline, CDR1 is SGHVS, CDR2 FQNEAQ. J was trimmed by 0 bases and V by 2 bases; bases with no gene match: 6. CDR3: CASSLPKTGVSYEQYF. Here the CDR3 DNA reads TGTGCCAGCAGCTTACCTAAGACAGGGGTCTCCTACGAGCAGTACTTC.

This clone has just one count. In nucleotides, the CDR3 is TGTGCCATCAGTGAGTCGTTAGGGACTAGCGGCAACAATGAGCAGTTCTTC. It codes for CAISESLGTSGNNEQFF. The chain combines TRBV10-3 with TRBJ2-1; TRBD2 matches at 11 bases. CDR3 length: 17 residues. CDR1 ENHRY and CDR2 SYGVKD come from the germline V gene. The V gene end was trimmed by 0 bases and the J gene end by 5 bases; junction bases not matched to a gene: 6.

The CDR3 DNA reads TGTGCCAGCAGCTCTCTACAGGGAAACACCATATATTTT. It encodes CASSSLQGNTIYF. This rearrangement joins TRBV11-2 to TRBJ1-3; no definite D call. Germline V gene sequence: CDR1 SGHAT, CDR2 FQNNGV. With 4 bases removed from V and 4 bases from J, the gap between germline ends came to 8 bases. The CDR3 has 13 amino acids. The full variable domain, with the rest looked up from reference TRBV11-2 and TRBJ1-3, is EAGVAQSPRYKIIEKRQSVAFWCNPISGHATLYWYQQILGQGPKLLIQFQNNGVVDDSQLPKDRFSAERLKGVDSTLKIQPAKLEDSAVYLCASSSLQGNTIYFGEGSWLTVV.

The V call is TRBV18, the J call TRBJ2-3; TRBD2 agrees at 12 bases. CDR3 length equals 16 residues. Trimming removed 3 bases from V and 5 bases from J; junction bases left unmatched: 6. In germline, CDR1 is KGHSH, CDR2 LQKENI. CDR3: CASSPTSGGPGDTQYF. CDR3 nucleotide sequence: TGTGCCAGCTCACCTACTAGCGGGGGGCCCGGAGATACGCAGTATTTT.

The chain links TRBV5-1 to TRBJ2-7; D ambiguous. CDR3 length equals 13 residues. Deletions cut 0 bases from V and 3 bases from J, with 7 bases between. The germline V gene encodes CDR1 SGHRS and CDR2 YFSETQ. Here the CDR3 reads CASSLDNLYEQYF. For the CDR3, the DNA is TGCGCCAGCAGCTTGGACAACCTCTACGAGCAGTACTTC.

The chain combines TRBV5-1 with TRBJ2-7; 9 bases line up with TRBD1. Germline assignment: CDR1 SGHRS and CDR2 YFSETQ. This CDR3 has 14 residues. With 4 bases clipped from V and 4 bases from J, the junction kept 6 bases outside the gene matches. DNA for the CDR3: TGCGCCAGCAGCCCGGGGGACAGGGAATACGAGCAGTACTTC. Encoded protein: CASSPGDREYEQYF. The complete variable domain, with remaining parts taken from reference TRBV5-1 and TRBJ2-7, reads KAGVTQTPRYLIKTRGQQVTLSCSPISGHRSVSWYQQTPGQGLQFLFEYFSETQRNKGNFPGRFSGRQFSNSRSEMNVSTLELGDSALYLCASSPGDREYEQYFGPGTRLTVT.

This chain joins TRBV4-1 and TRBJ1-2; TRBD1 is a possible D gene (6 bases). From germline, CDR1 is MGHRA and CDR2 YSYEKL. There are 18 residues in the CDR3. Trimming shortened V by 1 base and J by 0 bases, and 18 bases separated the two germline ends. As DNA, the CDR3 is TGCGCCAGCAGCCAAGTCTTAGGGACACTCAAAGCTAACTATGGCTACACCTTC. This translates into CASSQVLGTLKANYGYTF.

The rearrangement links TRBV5-4 to TRBJ1-2, with 8 bases that match TRBD1. The CDR3 has 14 residues. Trimming took 0 bases from V and 4 from J; bases not matched to a gene: 2. CDR1 is SGHNT, CDR2 YYREEE, per germline (reference sequence). CDR3 nucleotide sequence: TGTGCCAGCAGCTTGGTCAGGGGGCCCTATGGCTACACCTTC. It encodes CASSLVRGPYGYTF. The entire variable domain, with the rest obtained from reference TRBV5-4 and TRBJ1-2, is as follows: ETGVTQSPTHLIKTRGQQVTLRCSSQSGHNTVSWYQQALGQGPQFIFQYYREEENGRGNFPPRFSGLQFPNYSSELNVNALELDDSALYLCASSLVRGPYGYTFGSGTRLTVV.

The chain couples TRBV3-1 (or the pseudogene TRBV3-2) to TRBJ2-3, with 8 positions matching TRBD1. Per germline, CDR1 LGHDT and CDR2 YNNKEL (reference sequence). The CDR3 has 16 amino acids. The V gene end was trimmed by 3 bases and the J gene end by 5 bases; junction bases not matched to a gene: 10. The CDR3 nucleotides are TGTGCCAGCAGCCATTCCCTGTTACAGGGGGGAGATACGCAGTATTTT. Its protein is CASSHSLLQGGDTQYF.

V is TRBV18 and J is TRBJ1-2; 8 bases agree with TRBD1. With V trimmed by 3 bases and J by 5 bases, 11 bases remained unmatched. The CDR3 runs to 16 residues. Germline V CDR1 and CDR2: KGHSH, LQKENI. The CDR3 nucleotides read TGTGCCAGCTCACCTCTTCCAGGGGGCAATGATTATGGCTACACCTTC. Translating it yields CASSPLPGGNDYGYTF.

V gene TRBV7-2 combines with J gene TRBJ2-2; TRBD2 might be the D (5 bases). The germline CDR1 and CDR2 sequences are SGHTA and FQGNSA. This CDR3 comprises 15 residues. V lost 3 bases, J lost 1 base, and 9 bases lay in between. CDR3 DNA sequence: TGTGCCAGCAGCTTCCTAGCATTGAACACCGGGGAGCTGTTTTTT. Protein sequence: CASSFLALNTGELFF.

This chain joins TRBV6-5 and TRBJ1-2, with TRBD1 as a possible D gene (5 bases). V was clipped by 4 bases and J by 6 bases, with 15 bases between them. The CDR3 has 14 amino acids. Germline values: CDR1 MNHEY, CDR2 SVGAGI. CDR3 bases: TGTGCCAGCAGTTCGGCCGGGACGGGGGATGGCTACACCTTC. Translated, it gives CASSSAGTGDGYTF.

The CDR3 is CASSDQGIDGYTF. The CDR3, as DNA: TGTGCCAGCAGTGATCAGGGGATAGACGGCTACACCTTC. The rearrangement links TRBV12-3 or TRBV12-4 to TRBJ1-2; D is perhaps TRBD1 (6 bases). The V end was cut by 5 bases, the J end by 8 bases, with 15 bases between. The CDR3 totals 13 residues.

Comments on this clone: One end of the junction fails to match germline, which may point to a read error. This rearrangement joins TRBV11-2 to TRBJ2-5; 11 positions agree with TRBD2. Germline V gives CDR1 SGHAT, CDR2 FQNNGV. The CDR3 covers 12 residues. The CDR3 loop is CASSLIAGGPHF. The CDR3 bases are TGTGCCAGCAGCTTGATAGCGGGGGGGCCGCACTTC.

The chain combines TRBV5-1 with TRBJ1-2; D might be TRBD1 (6 bases). This CDR3 has 14 amino acids. Trimming stripped 1 base from V and 4 bases from J, with 11 bases between. Looked up from germline, CDR1 is SGHRS and CDR2 is YFSETQ. CDR3 DNA sequence: TGCGCCAGCAGCTTGAGGGGGGGAGCCTATGGCTACACCTTC. Translated: CASSLRGGAYGYTF.

CDR3 sequence (DNA): TGTGCCTGGGGACAGGGGGCGCAGAGAGCTTTCTTT. This sequence encodes CAWGQGAQRAFF. This chain links TRBV30 with TRBJ1-1; 11 nucleotides match TRBD1. CDR3 length: 12 residues. The germline V gene has CDR1 GTSNPN and CDR2 SVGIG (reference sequence). V dropped 5 bases and J dropped 10; count of bases not matched to a gene: 6.

The V gene is TRBV30, the J gene TRBJ2-5, with unresolved D. This CDR3 is built from 11 residues. The germline gives CDR1 GTSNPN, CDR2 SVGIG (reference sequence). V was trimmed by 6 bases and J by 5 bases, leaving 10 bases between them. The CDR3 DNA is TGTGCCTGCTCAATCGGTGAGACCCAGTACTTC. This codes for CACSIGETQYF.

The rearrangement uses TRBV30 and TRBJ2-7; 8 bases map to TRBD2. This CDR3 has 14 amino acids. CDR1 is GTSNPN, CDR2 SVGIG, per germline (reference sequence). J gave up 1 base and V 4 bases, and 6 bases lay outside the gene matches. The CDR3 region is CAWNAGGTSYEQYF. The CDR3 DNA reads TGTGCCTGGAACGCGGGGGGAACGTCCTACGAGCAGTACTTC.

The genes are TRBV2 and TRBJ1-4, with a weak D call TRBD1 (5 bases). Trimming left V 6 bases short and J 2 bases short, with 13 bases between. The CDR3 extends over 15 amino acids. Germline V CDR1 and CDR2: SNHLY, FYNNEI. CDR3 bases: TGTGCCAGCAGCAGGGCGATGAGGACTAATGAAAAACTGTTTTTT. Protein: CASSRAMRTNEKLFF.

This clone came up once. The chain couples TRBV11-3 to TRBJ2-2, with D maybe TRBD1 (6 bases). The ends were cut back, 5 bases at V and 1 base at J, with 11 bases in the middle. Germline values: CDR1 SGHNT, CDR2 YENEEA. The CDR3 consists of 15 residues. CDR3 protein: CASSLAGENTGELFF. In DNA, the CDR3 is TGTGCCAGCAGCCTGGCAGGGGAGAACACCGGGGAGCTGTTTTTT.

This rearrangement joins TRBV15 to TRBJ2-3; D is uncertain. This CDR3 is built from 15 residues. Germline V lookup: CDR1 LNHNV, CDR2 YYDKDF (reference sequence). Trimming took off 1 base at V and 2 bases at J, with 10 bases between the two ends. The CDR3 spells CATSRASGSTDTQYF. The CDR3, as DNA: TGTGCCACCAGCAGAGCCTCCGGGTCCACAGATACGCAGTATTTT.

The rearrangement joins TRBV3-1 (or the pseudogene TRBV3-2) to TRBJ1-3; no definite D call. The ends were cut back, 3 bases at V and 0 bases at J, with 9 bases in the middle. There are 15 residues in the CDR3. CDR1 is LGHDT and CDR2 is YNNKEL in the germline V gene (reference sequence). CDR3 amino acids: CASSHRLSSGNTIYF. CDR3 nucleotide sequence: TGTGCCAGCAGCCACCGTCTGAGCTCTGGAAACACCATATATTTT.

The chain uses TRBV6-5 and TRBJ1-2, with a weak D call TRBD1 (6 bases). Germline values: CDR1 MNHEY, CDR2 SVGAGI. The V gene lost 6 bases and the J gene lost 6 bases, with 17 bases spanning the gap. The CDR3 extends over 14 amino acids. The CDR3 protein is CASSYGTPPDGYTF. In DNA, the CDR3 is TGTGCCAGCAGCTATGGGACACCCCCTGATGGCTACACCTTC.

This clone has a handful of counts. This chain uses TRBV3-1 (or the pseudogene TRBV3-2) with TRBJ2-7; D unclear. The V end lost 4 bases, the J end lost 1 base, and 5 bases lay between the germline ends. From germline, CDR1 is LGHDT and CDR2 YNNKEL (reference sequence). The length of the CDR3 is 12 residues. The CDR3 is CASSLASYEQYF. CDR3 nucleotide sequence: TGTGCCAGCAGCCTAGCTTCCTACGAGCAGTACTTC.

This clone has a single count. This chain connects TRBV5-4 to TRBJ1-1; D is ambiguous. Germline values: CDR1 SGHNT, CDR2 YYREEE (reference sequence). V lost 1 base and J lost 5, with 12 bases in between. The CDR3 spans 14 residues. Written as DNA, the CDR3 is TGTGCCAGCAGCTTGATTGCGGGAGGTACTGAAGCTTTCTTT. This codes for CASSLIAGGTEAFF.

The chain's CDR3 is CASRAPGQGGYTF. Here the CDR3 DNA reads TGTGCCAGCAGAGCACCGGGACAGGGTGGCTACACCTTC. The rearrangement uses TRBV6-5 and TRBJ1-2, with 9 bases fitting TRBD1. The CDR3 is made up of 13 amino acids. Germline assignment: CDR1 MNHEY and CDR2 SVGAGI. V lost 6 bases and J lost 7; bases outside the gene matches: 6.

CDR3 protein: CASRYQYEATYGYTF. The CDR3 nucleotides read TGCGCCAGCAGATACCAATACGAGGCCACCTATGGCTACACCTTC. This rearrangement joins TRBV5-1 to TRBJ1-2; D gene unclear. The CDR3 totals 15 residues. CDR1 is SGHRS and CDR2 is YFSETQ in the germline V gene. V was clipped by 5 bases and J by 4 bases, with 18 bases between them. Full variable domain (outside the CDR3, taken from reference TRBV5-1 and TRBJ1-2): KAGVTQTPRYLIKTRGQQVTLSCSPISGHRSVSWYQQTPGQGLQFLFEYFSETQRNKGNFPGRFSGRQFSNSRSEMNVSTLELGDSALYLCASRYQYEATYGYTFGSGTRLTVV.

This chain connects TRBV2 to TRBJ1-5; 7 bases match TRBD1. The CDR3 runs 15 residues. V trimming: 2 bases; J trimming: 5 bases; junction bases outside the gene matches: 6. Germline CDR1 is SNHLY and CDR2 is FYNNEI. The CDR3, as DNA: TGTGCCAGCAGTGAAACCACAGGGGTGTATCAGCCCCAGCATTTT. It is translated as CASSETTGVYQPQHF.

The gene calls are TRBV10-3 and TRBJ2-1; maybe TRBD1 (6 bases). The V end lost 0 bases, the J end lost 4 bases, and 10 bases lay between the germline ends. CDR3 length: 15 amino acids. Germline V gives CDR1 ENHRY, CDR2 SYGVKD. The DNA of the CDR3 is TGTGCCATCAGTGAGTCAGGGACACAATACAATGAGCAGTTCTTC. Translation: CAISESGTQYNEQFF.

V usage is TRBV7-9 and J usage is TRBJ2-5; a possible D gene is TRBD2 (6 bases). Germline-derived CDR1 and CDR2 are SEHNR and FQNEAQ (reference sequence). CDR3 size: 18 residues. V was trimmed by 3 bases and J by 9 bases, leaving 29 bases between them. Written as DNA, the CDR3 is TGTGCCAGCAGCTTCCACGTGAGGTTGGCGGGGCCTTCAGTGGCCCAGTACTTC. It translates to CASSFHVRLAGPSVAQYF.

CDR3 loop: CASRLNRGAHEQYF. The DNA for the CDR3 is TGTGCCAGCAGATTAAACAGGGGGGCCCACGAGCAGTACTTC. The chain couples TRBV9 to TRBJ2-7, with TRBD1 identical over 8 bases. V trimming: 5 bases; J trimming: 5 bases; junction bases outside the gene matches: 9. The length of the CDR3 is 14 residues. Looked up from germline, CDR1 is SGDLS and CDR2 is YYNGEE.

The J gene is TRBJ2-1, the V gene TRBV7-6; tentative D call: TRBD1 (6 bases). This CDR3 region has 16 residues. Per the germline V gene, CDR1 is SGHVS and CDR2 is FNYEAQ. Between the trimmed V and J ends, which lost 1 base and 2 bases, there was a span of 12 bases. CDR3 in amino acids: CASSLGTAYTYNEQFF. The DNA for the CDR3 is TGTGCCAGCAGCTTAGGGACAGCTTATACCTACAATGAGCAGTTCTTC. The variable domain in full, completed from reference TRBV7-6 and TRBJ2-1, reads GAGVSQSPRYKVTKRGQDVALRCDPISGHVSLYWYRQALGQGPEFLTYFNYEAQQDKSGLPNDRFSAERPEGSISTLTIQRTEQRDSAMYRCASSLGTAYTYNEQFFGPGTRLTVL.